These 32 T cell receptor beta chains came from one sample sequenced in a study of identical twins. TCRdb passed the 5' RACE reads through MiXCR, listing each CDR3 protein once. The table lists roughly 540,000 distinct CDR3 sequences, roughly a fifth of them singletons. A further study also used this sample, focusing on T cells expressing NK-cell markers.

Material for sequencing was CD4+ T cells sorted from blood. Receptors originate from a young woman in good health.

The chain joins TRBV3-1 to TRBJ1-1; D remains unclear. The CDR3 runs to 16 residues. In germline, CDR1 is LGHDT, CDR2 YNNKEL (reference sequence). V was pared by 0 bases and J by 1 base, with 12 bases between. The CDR3 sequence: CASSQEGRVRNTEAFF. In DNA form, the CDR3 reads TGTGCCAGCAGCCAAGAGGGAAGGGTCAGGAACACTGAAGCTTTCTTT.

This chain uses TRBV29-1 with TRBJ1-1; D is undetermined. V lost 6 bases to trimming and J lost 0 bases, with 8 bases between them. Germline CDR1 is SQVTM and CDR2 is ANQGSEA. The CDR3 is 12 amino acids. CDR3 coding DNA: TGCAGCGTCCGCACTATGAACACTGAAGCTTTCTTT. This translates into CSVRTMNTEAFF.

This clonotype was picked up a small number of times. The chain combines TRBV7-9 with TRBJ2-2, with no clear D. The ends were cut back, 5 bases at V and 4 bases at J, with 11 bases in the middle. This CDR3 has 14 amino acids. Germline V gives CDR1 SEHNR, CDR2 FQNEAQ (reference sequence). For the CDR3, the DNA is TGTGCCAGCAGCGTACAGATTGGCACCGGGGAGCTGTTTTTT. Translated, it gives CASSVQIGTGELFF. Full variable domain (missing parts from reference TRBV7-9 and TRBJ2-2): DTGVSQNPRHKITKRGQNVTFRCDPISEHNRLYWYRQTLGQGPEFLTYFQNEAQLEKSRLLSDRFSAERPKGSFSTLEIQRTEQGDSAMYLCASSVQIGTGELFFGEGSRLTVL.

V usage is TRBV20-1 and J usage is TRBJ2-2, with TRBD1 matching 8 bases. V was clipped by 6 bases and J by 8 bases; unmatched bases: 14. This CDR3 region has 15 residues. CDR1 DFQATT and CDR2 SNEGSKA come from the germline V gene (reference sequence). The CDR3 nucleotides are TGCAGTGCGGACCGCCGGGACAGGATCCATGGGGAGCTGTTTTTT. As protein: CSADRRDRIHGELFF.

This clonotype was observed a handful of times. This chain links TRBV20-1 with TRBJ2-3; maybe TRBD2 (5 bases). The CDR3 loop spans 15 amino acids. V lost 3 bases, J lost 5 bases, and 18 bases lay in between. The germline CDR1 and CDR2 sequences are DFQATT and SNEGSKA (reference sequence). The CDR3 here is CSASTYGLGEDTQYF. CDR3 coding DNA: TGCAGTGCTAGTACGTACGGGTTGGGAGAAGATACGCAGTATTTT.

Only a few counts were recorded for this clonotype. The rearrangement links TRBV6-5 to TRBJ2-2; possibly TRBD1 or TRBD2 for D (5 bases each). V lost 3 bases and J 0 bases, leaving 14 bases between the germline ends. Germline loops: CDR1 MNHEY, CDR2 SVGAGI. CDR3 size: 17 residues. The CDR3 is CASSYFRGRTNTGELFF. The CDR3 DNA reads TGTGCCAGCAGTTATTTCCGGGGACGGACGAACACCGGGGAGCTGTTTTTT.

The chain combines TRBV6-5 with TRBJ1-1; D might be TRBD1 (5 bases). Between the trimmed V and J ends, which lost 0 bases and 7 bases, there was a span of 9 bases. There are 13 residues in the CDR3. Germline-derived CDR1 and CDR2 are MNHEY and SVGAGI. CDR3 amino acids: CASSYSGGIEAFF. CDR3 bases: TGTGCCAGCAGTTACTCTGGGGGTATTGAAGCTTTCTTT.

This clonotype was seen more than once but under ten times. The rearrangement uses TRBV20-1 and TRBJ2-5; 10 bases match TRBD2. CDR1 and CDR2 (germline): DFQATT, SNEGSKA (reference sequence). The CDR3 covers 15 residues. Unmatched junction bases numbered 6, after V lost 4 bases and J lost 1 base. The DNA for the CDR3 is TGCAGTGCTAAAGATAGCGGGAGGCCCCAAGAGACCCAGTACTTC. Amino acid sequence: CSAKDSGRPQETQYF.

The chain links TRBV23-1 to TRBJ2-7; D gene unclear. TRBV23-1 is designated an ORF whose function remains uncertain. This CDR3 is built from 14 residues. The V end was cut by 2 bases, the J end by 3 bases, with 11 bases between. CDR3 DNA: TGCGCCAGCAGTCAAGACGGCACTCGCTACGAGCAGTACTTC. It codes for CASSQDGTRYEQYF.

In this sample, this clonotype turned up many times. The V gene is TRBV6-1, the J gene TRBJ1-2; D unclear. Germline CDR1 and CDR2: MNHNS and SASEGT. The CDR3 contains 14 residues. Trimming removed 5 bases from V and 7 bases from J, with 17 bases in between. CDR3 residues: CASSTGLVAGGYTF. CDR3 nucleotides: TGTGCCAGCAGTACCGGGCTCGTGGCGGGTGGCTACACCTTC.

This chain links TRBV7-2 with TRBJ1-5, with 8 bases that match TRBD1. CDR3 length equals 13 residues. Germline lookup yields CDR1 SGHTA and CDR2 FQGNSA. The ends lost 3 bases at V and 7 bases at J; junction bases unmatched: 2. DNA for the CDR3: TGTGCCAGCAGCTTTCAGGGGGCCCAGCCCCAGCATTTT. It specifies CASSFQGAQPQHF.

V and J are TRBV20-1 and TRBJ2-7, with a weak D call TRBD2 (6 bases). The CDR3 spans 13 residues. V shed 3 bases and J shed 2 bases, with 11 bases lying between them. Germline-derived CDR1 and CDR2 are DFQATT and SNEGSKA (reference sequence). CDR3 bases: TGCAGTGCTAGCCGGGGGAGTCCCTACGAGCAGTACTTC. Translation gives CSASRGSPYEQYF.

The V and J genes are TRBV6-1 and TRBJ2-1; D unclear. This CDR3 has 12 residues. V was clipped by 4 bases and J by 9 bases, with 10 bases between them. Germline CDR1 is MNHNS and CDR2 is SASEGT. As DNA, the CDR3 is TGTGCCAGCAGTGTAAGCTCCGGTGAGCAGTTCTTC. As protein: CASSVSSGEQFF.

The V and J genes are TRBV3-1 and TRBJ2-1, with a possible D match to TRBD1 (5 bases). The CDR3 loop spans 15 amino acids. The V and J ends lost 1 base and 0 bases respectively, with 7 bases between them. Germline-derived CDR1 and CDR2 are LGHDT and YNNKEL (reference sequence). This CDR3 is CASSQGQSSYNEQFF. The CDR3 bases are TGTGCCAGCAGCCAAGGACAGAGCTCCTACAATGAGCAGTTCTTC.

Only a few counts were recorded for this clonotype. The chain joins TRBV4-3 to TRBJ2-7, with TRBD1 matching 7 bases. The CDR3 runs to 16 residues. Germline lookup yields CDR1 LGHNA and CDR2 YSLEER. V shed 1 base and J 3 bases; nucleotides not matched to a gene: 9. The CDR3 protein is CASSQGFGDSSYEQYF. The CDR3, as DNA: TGCGCCAGCAGCCAAGGTTTCGGGGACAGCAGCTACGAGCAGTACTTC.

This clonotype was seen more than once but under ten times. The CDR3 loop reads CATLQGKTQETQYF. CDR3 DNA sequence: TGTGCCACTCTCCAGGGAAAGACGCAAGAGACCCAGTACTTC. V is TRBV10-3 and J is TRBJ2-5; D is possibly TRBD1 (5 bases). Germline CDR1 ENHRY, CDR2 SYGVKD. The CDR3 is 14 amino acids. V dropped 10 bases and J dropped 2 bases, with 17 bases sitting between them.

On this clonotype: With a much larger clone just one base away, this may be a read error. This CDR3 is CDSSVDEGTIYNEQFF. CDR3 coding DNA: TGTGACAGCAGCGTAGACGAGGGGACGATCTACAATGAGCAGTTCTTC. The chain links TRBV9 to TRBJ2-1, with D perhaps being TRBD1 or TRBD2 (5 bases each). The CDR3 runs to 16 residues. Germline loops: CDR1 SGDLS, CDR2 YYNGEE.

V is TRBV30 and J is TRBJ2-3; D is uncertain. V shed 0 bases and J shed 4 bases, with 11 bases lying between them. CDR1 GTSNPN and CDR2 SVGIG come from the germline V gene (reference sequence). CDR3 size: 14 residues. CDR3 protein: CAWSVSGPPDTQYF. Here the CDR3 DNA reads TGTGCCTGGAGTGTATCCGGGCCCCCAGATACGCAGTATTTT.

Concerning this clonotype: At one end, the junction sequence differs from germline, possibly due to a read error. The J gene is TRBJ2-7, the V gene TRBV12-3 or TRBV12-4, with D possibly being TRBD2 (5 bases). The CDR3 runs to 14 residues. CDR3 in DNA: TGTGCCAGCAGTCCCCCGGCTACCGGGAAAGGGAGAATCTTC. This encodes CASSPPATGKGRIF.

The rearrangement links TRBV20-1 to TRBJ2-1; D is perhaps TRBD2 (5 bases). The CDR3 runs to 12 residues. The V gene lost 5 bases and the J gene lost 7 bases, with 12 bases spanning the gap. Germline CDR1 is DFQATT and CDR2 is SNEGSKA (reference sequence). The CDR3, as DNA: TGCAGTGCTTCGGAATCGGGGAATGAGCAGTTCTTC. It yields the protein CSASESGNEQFF.

J is TRBJ2-3 and V is TRBV7-2; D is possibly TRBD2 (6 bases). Trimming took off 6 bases at V and 6 bases at J, with 16 bases between the two ends. The CDR3 is made up of 14 amino acids. Germline V CDR1 and CDR2: SGHTA, FQGNSA. The CDR3 here is CASRLSPLADTQYF. DNA for the CDR3: TGTGCCAGCAGATTGTCTCCGCTAGCGGATACGCAGTATTTT.

The chain links TRBV11-3 to TRBJ2-7; tentative D call: TRBD1 (5 bases). There are 14 residues in the CDR3. The germline CDR1 and CDR2 sequences are SGHNT and YENEEA. V was clipped by 5 bases and J by 5 bases, with 16 bases between them. Written as DNA, the CDR3 is TGTGCCAGCAGCCTCCAGGGTATTGAGGACGAGCAGTACTTC. It translates to CASSLQGIEDEQYF.

This clonotype was recorded many times. This rearrangement joins TRBV7-9 to TRBJ2-5; possibly TRBD2 for D (6 bases). CDR1 SEHNR and CDR2 FQNEAQ come from the germline V gene (reference sequence). V was trimmed by 3 bases and J by 1 base, leaving 9 bases between them. The CDR3 runs to 14 residues. The CDR3 loop reads CASSFTGAQETQYF. Written as DNA, the CDR3 is TGTGCCAGCAGCTTTACGGGAGCCCAAGAGACCCAGTACTTC. Variable domain in full (rest from reference TRBV7-9 and TRBJ2-5): DTGVSQNPRHKITKRGQNVTFRCDPISEHNRLYWYRQTLGQGPEFLTYFQNEAQLEKSRLLSDRFSAERPKGSFSTLEIQRTEQGDSAMYLCASSFTGAQETQYFGPGTRLLVL.

The rearrangement joins TRBV25-1 to TRBJ2-1; D perhaps matches TRBD1 (5 bases). The CDR3 extends over 12 amino acids. The ends were cut back, 8 bases at V and 3 bases at J, with 8 bases in the middle. Germline V gene lookup returns CDR1 MGHDK and CDR2 SYGVNS. The CDR3 loop reads CASQQGYNEQFF. DNA of the CDR3: TGTGCCAGCCAGCAGGGCTACAATGAGCAGTTCTTC. The full variable domain, in which reference TRBV25-1 and TRBJ2-1 provide the parts outside the CDR3, is EADIYQTPRYLVIGTGKKITLECSQTMGHDKMYWYQQDPGMELHLIHYSYGVNSTEKGDLSSESTVSRIRTEHFPLTLESARPSHTSQYLCASQQGYNEQFFGPGTRLTVL.

This clonotype has only a few counts. This chain connects TRBV5-1 to TRBJ1-1; tentative D call: TRBD1 (6 bases). The germline V gene encodes CDR1 SGHRS and CDR2 YFSETQ. Trimming stripped 8 bases from V and 1 base from J, with 15 bases between. The CDR3 sequence is 14 residues long. CDR3 sequence reads: CASNRGGENTEAFF. The CDR3 nucleotides read TGCGCCAGTAACCGAGGGGGAGAGAACACTGAAGCTTTCTTT.

This clonotype has more than one count but fewer than ten. CDR3 in amino acids: CASSSIGTGDGYTF. The CDR3 coding sequence is TGTGCCAGCAGCTCGATCGGGACAGGAGATGGCTACACCTTC. The chain couples TRBV5-6 to TRBJ1-2; 8 bases agree with TRBD1. This CDR3 is built from 14 residues. Germline trimming cut 3 bases from V and 6 bases from J; bases unmatched to any gene: 7. Germline V gives CDR1 SGHDT, CDR2 YYEEEE. The entire variable domain, with the rest obtained from reference TRBV5-6 and TRBJ1-2, is as follows: DAGVTQSPTHLIKTRGQQVTLRCSPKSGHDTVSWYQQALGQGPQFIFQYYEEEERQRGNFPDRFSGHQFPNYSSELNVNALLLGDSALYLCASSSIGTGDGYTFGSGTRLTVV.

The V and J genes are TRBV12-3 or TRBV12-4 and TRBJ1-1, with TRBD1 as a possible D gene (5 bases). This CDR3 has 16 residues. Trimming removed 7 bases at V and 4 bases at J, with 22 bases between. This CDR3 is CASTPHPGVSSTEAFF. CDR3 DNA: TGTGCCAGCACCCCCCATCCGGGGGTTTCGTCCACTGAAGCTTTCTTT.

This clonotype was picked up a small number of times. V and J are TRBV20-1 and TRBJ2-1, with a possible D match to TRBD1 (6 bases). The V end was cut by 1 base, the J end by 4 bases, with 17 bases between. The CDR3 has 16 residues. Per the germline V gene, CDR1 is DFQATT and CDR2 is SNEGSKA (reference sequence). The CDR3 sequence is CSARGVGRGGYNEQFF. Here the CDR3 DNA reads TGCAGTGCTAGAGGGGTGGGCAGGGGCGGGTACAATGAGCAGTTCTTC.

The rearrangement uses TRBV13 and TRBJ2-7, with 7 nucleotides matching TRBD1. The J segment lost 1 base and the V segment lost 5 bases, leaving 14 bases of the junction unmatched. The germline CDR1 and CDR2 sequences are PRHDT and FYEKMQ (reference sequence). This CDR3 spans 17 amino acids. The CDR3 region has the DNA TGTGCCAGCAGCCTTTCCCTCGGGACAGATGATTCCTACGAGCAGTACTTC. It codes for CASSLSLGTDDSYEQYF.

This clonotype was counted once. This chain joins TRBV6-2 or TRBV6-3 and TRBJ2-2; 9 nucleotides line up with TRBD1. Germline V gene sequence: CDR1 MNHEY, CDR2 SVGEGT. This CDR3 region has 13 residues. V was pared by 10 bases and J by 5 bases, with 5 bases of the junction left unmatched. CDR3: CAITGGWTGELFF. Written as DNA, the CDR3 is TGTGCCATCACAGGGGGCTGGACCGGGGAGCTGTTTTTT.

The gene calls are TRBV10-2 and TRBJ2-1, with 7 bases fitting TRBD2. Germline CDR1 is WSHSY and CDR2 is SAAADI. The CDR3 loop spans 13 amino acids. Trimming at V came to 8 bases and at J to 6 bases, leaving 7 bases not matched to a gene. The CDR3: CASFGRTSNEQFF. CDR3 sequence (DNA): TGCGCCAGCTTCGGTAGGACTAGCAATGAGCAGTTCTTC.

This clonotype was found many times. The genes are TRBV9 and TRBJ2-3, with D possibly TRBD2 on 5 matching bases. CDR1 is SGDLS and CDR2 is YYNGEE in the germline V gene. V lost 0 bases and J lost 2, with 10 bases in between. The CDR3 loop spans 15 amino acids. The CDR3 DNA is TGTGCCAGCAGCGTAGGAAGCGGTTTCACAGATACGCAGTATTTT. Translated: CASSVGSGFTDTQYF.